This TCR beta chain originates from a study of blood T cells in healthy people across ages. Notes on the study in general: CMV status of donors was unknown, possibly confounding expanded clonotype changes.

The authors ran a second PCR of about 6 to 12 cycles using a sample-barcoded 5' primer and a J-beta primer mix. TCRdb analysed the 5' RACE reads with MiXCR anew, one entry per CDR3 protein. The repertoire holds around 670,000 distinct CDR3 sequences, with about 30% as singletons. Turning to this clonotype: Its antigen is not known. This may be a read error, as it is one base from a much larger clone.

Material: blood. This TCR came from a woman aged 80 or over in good health.

CDR3 DNA sequence: TGTGCCAGCAGTCCCGAGGTAGCGGGGTATAATGAGCAGTACTTC. It translates to CASSPEVAGYNEQYF. The V and J genes are TRBV9 and TRBJ2-7, with 8 bases identical to TRBD2. Germline CDR1 is SGDLS and CDR2 is YYNGEE. After removal of 5 bases from V and 7 bases from J, the junction contained 14 bases not matched to a gene. The CDR3 loop spans 15 amino acids. Drawing the rest from reference TRBV9 and TRBJ2-7, the complete variable domain is DSGVTQTPKHLITATGQRVTLRCSPRSGDLSVYWYQQSLDQGLQFLIQYYNGEERAKGNILERFSAQQFPDLHSELNLSSLELGDSALYFCASSPEVAGYNEQYFGPGTRLTVT.